The rows below give T cell receptor beta chains drawn from one sample of a study of CD8+ T cells in alopecia areata. Some clones are missing from TCRdb's copy, which holds only in-frame ones; the method was immunoSEQ multiplex PCR. Altogether about 23,000 clones are present, around 53% being singletons, with the ten largest covering around a third. The specimen sequenced was NKG2D-high CD8+ T cells sorted from blood. These receptor sequences come from a human donor with alopecia areata. Each CDR3 is given with its conserved first and last residue. D genes are given only for firm matches. Some rows mark clone size as missing; the rest say once, few, many or name a class of expanded clone.

size,D,V,J,CDR3,DNA
-,-,TRBV28,TRBJ2-7,CASTPPRGGQYF,TGTGCCAGCACCCCCCCGAGGGGGGGGCAGTACTTC
medium-sized,-,TRBV28,TRBJ2-7,CASSFVAGVSYEQYF,TGTGCCAGCAGTTTTGTGGCAGGAGTCTCCTACGAGCAGTACTTC
few,-,TRBV6-1,TRBJ2-2,CASSFYAFQAGELFF,TGTGCCAGCAGTTTCTATGCATTCCAGGCCGGGGAGCTGTTTTTT
-,TRBD1,TRBV28,TRBJ2-7,CASSLGQGWDEQYF,TGTGCCAGCAGTTTAGGACAGGGCTGGGACGAGCAGTACTTC
few,-,TRBV27,TRBJ2-7,CASSFGREGEQYF,TGTGCCAGCAGTTTCGGCAGGGAAGGAGAGCAGTACTTC
-,TRBD2,TRBV29-1,TRBJ2-1,CSAPGRLAGGSSYNEQFF,TGCAGCGCCCCCGGTCGGCTAGCGGGAGGGAGCTCCTACAATGAGCAGTTCTTC
-,TRBD2,TRBV2,TRBJ2-5,CASSRAGEQETQYF,TGTGCCAGCAGTAGAGCGGGAGAGCAAGAGACCCAGTACTTC
-,-,TRBV13,TRBJ2-7,CASSLRGTDEQYF,TGTGCCAGCAGCCTGAGGGGCACCGACGAGCAGTACTTC
once,TRBD1,TRBV5-8,TRBJ2-7,CASSSLRTGALYEQYF,TGTGCCAGCAGCTCCCTACGGACAGGGGCGCTGTACGAGCAGTACTTC
-,TRBD2,TRBV5-1,TRBJ2-7,CASSLTSGLSYEQYF,TGCGCCAGCAGCTTGACTAGCGGGCTCTCCTACGAGCAGTACTTC
-,TRBD1,TRBV2,TRBJ2-6,CASSEAPGQGISGANVLTF,TGTGCCAGCAGTGAAGCGCCCGGACAGGGGATCTCTGGGGCCAACGTCCTGACTTTC
-,-,TRBV7-2,TRBJ2-1,CASSPDLGPRGNEQFF,TGTGCCAGCAGTCCCGATTTGGGTCCGCGAGGTAATGAGCAGTTCTTC
-,-,TRBV4-1,TRBJ2-7,CASSLYSDSSYEQYF,TGCGCCAGCAGCCTCTATAGCGATAGCTCCTACGAGCAGTACTTC
few,-,TRBV5-6,TRBJ1-1,CASSLVVKNTEAFF,TGTGCCAGCAGCTTGGTGGTCAAGAACACTGAAGCTTTCTTT